This TCR beta chain was sequenced for a study of blood T cells in healthy people across ages. Only a few counts were recorded for this clonotype. CDR1 and CDR2 from the germline V gene are SGHRS and YFSETQ. V was clipped by 6 bases and J by 7 bases, with 11 bases between them. CDR3 size: 12 residues. Using a J-beta primer mix together with a sample-barcoded 5' primer, a second PCR was run for roughly 7 to 11 cycles. TCRdb recomputed calls from the 5' RACE reads with MiXCR, one row per CDR3 protein. The sample contains roughly 500,000 distinct CDR3 sequences, about 25% of which appear only once. The sample was also linked to a second study, of T cells of mothers and their children. That work adds: Extracted RNA, in its entirety, went into cDNA synthesis at roughly 1.4 ug per 15 ul.

Sequenced: blood. This receptor was identified in a boy between 10 and 17 years old in good health. The chain joins TRBV5-1 to TRBJ2-1; D is ambiguous. CDR3 bases: TGCGCCAGCATCGCTACCGGGAATGAGCAGTTCTTC. This encodes CASIATGNEQFF.